This T cell receptor (beta chain) is from a study of human T cells and chemical hapten exposure. Looking at the study overall: Doses of diphenylcyclopropenone went to the patients' scalps weekly throughout the roughly 25-week study. Small differences in pooled library volume mainly drove the variation in TCR yields per sample.

For this clonotype: The antigen is unknown.

Study outcomes and limitations: The study found that DPC sensitization did not change TCRs above 1 in 1000 frequency.

There are 15 residues in the CDR3. The V end lost 2 bases, the J end lost 5 bases, and 13 bases lay between the germline ends. The V gene's germline CDR1 is SGHRS and CDR2 YFSETQ. Time point specified: pre-sensitization, week 0. This sample's treatment: therapeutic diphenylcyclopropenone sensitization with weekly scalp DPC. TCRdb processed the RACE reads anew with MiXCR; each CDR3 protein has one entry. The sample shows 89,000 or so distinct CDR3 sequences, about 8% of them seen only once. This receptor was taken from a man in his forties or fifties with alopecia areata. Some clones in this sample may be carry-over from other donors' samples. Here the sequenced sample was whole blood, taken in connection with sensitization to the hapten diphenylcyclopropenone (DPC). The rearrangement joins TRBV5-1 to TRBJ2-2, with D perhaps matching TRBD2 (5 bases). Here the CDR3 reads CASSFGAVGTGELFF. CDR3 coding DNA: TGCGCCAGCAGCTTCGGAGCGGTCGGTACCGGGGAGCTGTTTTTT.